This TCR beta chain was sequenced during a study of shared clonotypes between healthy human individuals (TCRdb year 2020). Broadly, across the study: The cohort comprised a couple of women and a few men aged 18 to 49 years. For each donor, three plates each were used for CD4 naive and CD4 memory, two plates were used for CD8 naive, and one plate was used for CD8 memory. Blood TCR repertoires of a handful of healthy adults were deeply sequenced to estimate repertoire size and the extent of clonotype sharing between individuals. Libraries were prepared and TCR repertoires were sequenced by different laboratories using diverse techniques, in order to increase sequencing depth and limit assay-specific biases. Between about 0.94 and 8.9 billion PBMCs per donor were obtained by leukapheresis. Summary of the overall study and its limitations: Compared with non-shared clonotypes, clonotypes shared by all four sorted-subset donors had higher generation probabilities. Sampling was restricted to blood, and TCR repertoires in tissues likely differ from the TCR repertoires found in blood. Incomplete sequencing was indicated by rarefaction of sorted-subset datasets, despite the large sequencing depth. The small number of donors limited the genetic and exposure-history diversity represented. Naive subsets generally had larger estimated clonotype richness than memory subsets. Based on pairwise subsampling, the degree of clonotype sharing among donors was expected to be affected by sequencing depth. Across four donors, around 5% of naive CD4, roughly 3.4% of naive CD8, about 2% of memory CD4, and 0.4% of memory CD8 clonotypes were shared.

Regarding this clone: Which antigen it targets is not known. Nothing much larger sits one base from this clone, and base qualities are not available.

V is cut back by 5 bases and J by 10 bases, with 8 bases in the junction unmatched. Reading the germline V gene gives CDR1 SGHTA and CDR2 FQGNSA. The CDR3 runs 14 amino acids, cysteine and phenylalanine included. CDR3 DNA only is kept here, 42 bases in frame from base 1. Healthy HIV-negative adults with no recently reported acute infections or vaccinations were included as donors. Every donor was a Caucasian adult residing in Nashville, Tennessee, USA. CD4+ T cells were enriched by magnetic negative selection, after which naive cells were positively selected on CD45RA and the negative fraction was taken as the memory subset. After blood collection by leukapheresis, PBMCs were isolated using Ficoll-Histopaque density gradient centrifugation and then cryopreserved in the vapor phase of liquid nitrogen. Analytical flow cytometry was used to check the purity and quantity of each magnetically sorted T cell population. From each sorted fraction, genomic DNA was isolated and quantified by UV absorbance on a Nanodrop 2000c.

Using the deep immunoSEQ assay, multiplex PCR amplified TCR CDR3 regions from genomic DNA. For each cell subset, the extracted genomic DNA was distributed evenly across all wells of several immunoSEQ 96-well plates, and each plate served as one replicate. For sorted subsets, approximately 210 ng of genomic DNA, equivalent to around 30,000 T cell genomes, went into each replicate PCR. Purified libraries were quantified with a Qubit 3.0 fluorometer, sized on a Bioanalyzer 2100, and re-quantified with the KAPA Library Quantification kit. Every immunoSEQ 96-well plate was sequenced on a dedicated single-read 150-cycle Illumina NextSeq 550 flow cell. Processing in the source paper ran as follows. Because the immunoSEQ output included only junctional sequences and no quality scores, the filtering could not be the same as the filtering used for full-length reads. Sequences were annotated with PyIR, a Python wrapper for IgBLAST v1.9, using IMGT germline references to assign V/J genes and CDR3. Reads were removed for weak V/J assignments (E-value above 1e-6), missing CDR3, stop codons, out-of-frame junctions, or ambiguous translated residues. V3J clonotypes were defined as sequences sharing an identical inferred V gene, J gene, and CDR3 amino acid sequence. Percentage overlap between repertoires was calculated by dividing the number of shared unique clonotypes by the size of the smaller repertoire. Repertoire richness was assessed with RTK rarefaction, the Chao1 estimator, and Recon v2.1 estimates of unobserved clonotypes. For all TCRbeta clonotypes obtained by the gDNA method from a few donors, generation probabilities were computed with OLGA. TCRdb stores this immuneACCESS table with in-frame sequences only. Part of the clones is absent; in the studies checked, under half of the shortfall reflects unresolved V genes, and no reason is known for the rest. The V and J calls and clone size come from that table; D and trimming were worked out from the DNA. In all, the sample holds 2 million to 2.5 million clones, and 92% of those were seen once. The biggest ten clones account for around 0.38% of the sample.

The V gene is TRBV7-2 and the J gene is TRBJ2-1, and TRBD2 aligns with 10 junction nucleotides. The sequenced sample consisted of naive CD4+ T cells from PBMCs. The label giving this sample's cell subset or site can be read as: CD45RA+ positively selected. The receptor's source is a man in his late teens or twenties in good health. Some clones in this sample may be carry-over from other donors' samples. The CDR3 is CASSTGVAGGEQFF. The base sequence is TGTGCCAGCAGCACAGGGGTAGCGGGAGGCGAGCAGTTCTTC. With the rest looked up from the reference TRBV7-2 and TRBJ2-1 genes rather than sequenced, the full variable domain is GAGVSQSPSNKVTEKGKDVELRCDPISGHTALYWYRQSLGQGLEFLIYFQGNSAPDKSGLPSDRFSAERTGGSVSTLTIQRTQQEDSAVYLCASSTGVAGGEQFFGPGTRLTVL.